This passage covers 4 T cell receptor beta chains from one sample sequenced in a study of Ad26.COV2.S vaccination and SARS-CoV-2 variants. The table came from immunoSEQ multiplex PCR; TCRdb's copy has only in-frame clones and leaves some out. The data contain about 350,000 clones, about 89% of them singletons. The treatment is: around 19 received Ad26.COV2.S at low or high dose, single or two shots; 5 received placebo; per-sample allocation not given. Material that was analyzed had been drawn on day 63 after the first vaccine or placebo injection. Sequenced material: peripheral blood, taken in a trial of Ad26.COV2.S vaccine versus placebo. These receptors were taken from a person between 18 and 60 years old who received the Ad26.COV2.S COVID-19 vaccine or a placebo.

The chain recombines TRBV13 with TRBJ1-6; D gene ambiguous. The germline V gene encodes CDR1 PRHDT and CDR2 FYEKMQ (reference sequence). This CDR3 has 12 amino acids. With 1 base removed from V and 8 bases from J, the gap between germline ends came to 3 bases. CDR3: CASSLEDSPLHF. In nucleotides, the CDR3 is TGTGCCAGCAGCTTAGAGGATTCACCCCTCCACTTT.

This clone was recorded once. The chain couples TRBV5-8 to TRBJ2-6; 7 bases map to TRBD1. Trimming at V came to 4 bases and at J to 0 bases, leaving 7 bases not matched to a gene. Germline V gene data show CDR1 as SGHTS and CDR2 as YDEGEE. The CDR3 runs to 17 residues. Written as DNA, the CDR3 is TGTGCCAGCAGCCGAGGGACAGTAAGCTCTGGGGCCAACGTCCTGACTTTC. Protein product: CASSRGTVSSGANVLTF.

The chain carries TRBV6-2 or TRBV6-3 and TRBJ2-5; D is undetermined. The CDR3 has 15 residues. Germline-derived CDR1 and CDR2 are MNHEY and SVGEGT. V shed 0 bases and J shed 0 bases, with 8 bases lying between them. The CDR3 DNA follows: TGTGCCAGCAGTTACTCCGAGACAAACCAAGAGACCCAGTACTTC. It codes for CASSYSETNQETQYF.

The chain has TRBV29-1 and TRBJ2-1, with D possibly matching TRBD2 (5 bases). CDR3 length equals 15 residues. From germline, CDR1 is SQVTM and CDR2 ANQGSEA. V lost 4 bases and J 9 bases, leaving 22 bases between the germline ends. The CDR3 sequence: CSVAEVVLSLGEQFF. The CDR3 DNA follows: TGCAGCGTTGCGGAGGTAGTACTCTCTCTCGGTGAGCAGTTCTTC.